This paragraph reports one T cell receptor beta chain. Its specificity is unknown. The CDR3 is made up of 16 amino acids. V lost 6 bases, J lost 4 bases, and 19 bases lay in between. Germline CDR1 reads SGHAT; CDR2 reads FQDESV (reference sequence). Genomic DNA templated the TCR beta VDJ and CDR3 profiling. TCRdb passed the reads through MiXCR, listing each CDR3 protein once. Of 50,000 or so distinct CDR3 sequences listed, approximately 50% are singletons. By flow cytometry, patients selected for sequencing had shown an expansion of CD8+CD57+ cells. Severe acquired aplastic anemia affected all patients. Patients were treatment-naive when blood was sampled. These data belong to a study of CD8+CD57+ T cells in acquired aplastic anemia. Study observations and caveats: Patients and controls shared 25 to 30 CD8+ CDR3 sequences.

The TCR was taken from a human donor with aplastic anemia. J is TRBJ2-1 and V is TRBV11-1, with a possible D match to TRBD2 (6 bases). The sequenced sample consisted of sorted CD4+, CD8+, or CD8+CD57+ T cells (not recorded which) from PBMCs. The CDR3 loop reads CASSSPWASDYNEQFF. In nucleotides, the CDR3 is TGTGCCAGCAGTTCCCCCTGGGCTAGCGATTACAATGAGCAGTTCTTC. Combining the CDR3 with reference TRBV11-1 and TRBJ2-1 gives the whole variable domain EAEVAQSPRYKITEKSQAVAFWCDPISGHATLYWYRQILGQGPELLVQFQDESVVDDSQLPKDRFSAERLKGVDSTLKIQPAELGDSAMYLCASSSPWASDYNEQFFGPGTRLTVL.